These 23 T cell receptor beta chains originate from one sample sequenced in a study of PD-1 blockade in classical Hodgkin lymphoma. The time point: cycle 4 day 1 (C4D1), after less than seven weeks of nivolumab. All patients experienced relapse after autologous stem cell transplantation, and brentuximab vedotin exposure was variable. Using immunoSEQ multiplex PCR, the repertoire was profiled, and TCRdb retains in-frame clones only, with some absent. The sample shows roughly 50,000 clones, around 90% of them seen only once. This sample comprised peripheral blood mononuclear cells (PBMCs), obtained before the fourth cycle of nivolumab. These receptor sequences come from a human donor with classical Hodgkin lymphoma.

This chain uses TRBV2 with TRBJ2-7; D not certain. This CDR3 has 15 amino acids. Germline V gene sequence: CDR1 SNHLY, CDR2 FYNNEI. Trimming stripped 3 bases from V and 0 bases from J, with 12 bases between. As DNA, the CDR3 is TGTGCCAGCAGTGATCCGGGCAAGAGCTCCTACGAGCAGTACTTC. This gives the protein CASSDPGKSSYEQYF.

CDR3 residues: CASRGTFGGRSYEQYF. CDR3 nucleotides: TGCGCCAGCAGGGGGACCTTCGGCGGCCGCTCCTACGAGCAGTACTTC. The rearrangement uses TRBV10-2 and TRBJ2-7; the D call may be TRBD1 or TRBD2 (5 bases each). The germline V gene has CDR1 WSHSY and CDR2 SAAADI. The V end was cut by 6 bases, the J end by 0 bases, with 18 bases between. The CDR3 has 16 amino acids.

The rearrangement links TRBV5-4 to TRBJ1-1; tentative D call: TRBD1 (5 bases). The length of the CDR3 is 13 residues. CDR1 and CDR2 from the germline V gene are SGHNT and YYREEE (reference sequence). Trimming left V 0 bases short and J 6 bases short, with 9 bases between. CDR3 amino acids: CASSLVRGAEAFF. Here the CDR3 DNA reads TGTGCCAGCAGCTTGGTCCGGGGGGCTGAAGCTTTCTTT.

The chain has TRBV7-9 and TRBJ2-5, with a tentative D call TRBD2 (5 bases). The CDR3 length is 14 residues. Germline loops: CDR1 SEHNR, CDR2 FQNEAQ (reference sequence). V was clipped by 5 bases and J by 5 bases, with 15 bases between them. CDR3 nucleotide sequence: TGTGCCAGCAGCCCCCGGGTTTTAGCGGAGACCCAGTACTTC. Its protein product is CASSPRVLAETQYF.

V gene TRBV29-1 combines with J gene TRBJ1-1; a weak D match, TRBD1 (5 bases). The V end was cut by 2 bases, the J end by 1 base, with 11 bases between. The CDR3 consists of 14 residues. Germline V gene sequence: CDR1 SQVTM, CDR2 ANQGSEA. CDR3 nucleotides: TGCAGCGTTGAAAATACAGGTCAGAACACTGAAGCTTTCTTT. This gives the protein CSVENTGQNTEAFF. Drawing the rest from reference TRBV29-1 and TRBJ1-1, the complete variable domain is SAVISQKPSRDICQRGTSLTIQCQVDSQVTMMFWYRQQPGQSLTLIATANQGSEATYESGFVIDKFPISRPNLTFSTLTVSNMSPEDSSIYLCSVENTGQNTEAFFGQGTRLTVV.

This chain links TRBV27 with TRBJ1-3; TRBD1 might be the D (5 bases). The CDR3 extends over 17 amino acids. CDR1 MNHEY and CDR2 SMNVEV come from the germline V gene (reference sequence). The germline V and J ends were trimmed by 7 bases and 4 bases, with 23 bases remaining between them. The CDR3 protein is CASTISSGPLRGNTIYF. For the CDR3, the DNA is TGTGCCAGCACCATATCCTCGGGGCCCTTAAGGGGAAACACCATATATTTT.

The chain carries TRBV11-2 and TRBJ1-3; D not resolved. Trimming removed 5 bases from V and 0 bases from J, with 20 bases in between. The CDR3 loop spans 18 amino acids. Germline V gives CDR1 SGHAT, CDR2 FQNNGV. The CDR3 loop reads CASSPVGGFPSSGNTIYF. CDR3 DNA: TGTGCCAGCAGCCCAGTGGGTGGATTTCCGAGCTCTGGAAACACCATATATTTT.

The V gene is TRBV9, the J gene TRBJ2-5, with TRBD2 matching 13 bases. CDR3 size: 20 residues. CDR1 is SGDLS, CDR2 YYNGEE, per germline. V dropped 0 bases and J dropped 1; count of bases not matched to a gene: 12. The CDR3 DNA reads TGTGCCAGCAGCGTAGCTAGGGAGGGACTAGCGGGATCAGTCCAAGAGACCCAGTACTTC. It yields the protein CASSVAREGLAGSVQETQYF.

The rearrangement links TRBV10-1 to TRBJ2-3; 7 nucleotides agree with TRBD2. Germline V gives CDR1 WNHNN, CDR2 SYGVQD (reference sequence). The CDR3 has 16 amino acids. V lost 1 base to trimming and J lost 3 bases; unmatched junction nucleotides: 7. This CDR3 is CASSEFGRETTDTQYF. In DNA form, the CDR3 reads TGCGCCAGCAGTGAGTTTGGGAGGGAAACTACAGATACGCAGTATTTT.

The chain joins TRBV6-5 to TRBJ2-3, with D tentatively TRBD2 (5 bases). V shed 5 bases and J shed 7 bases, with 13 bases lying between them. CDR3 length: 13 amino acids. CDR1 is MNHEY and CDR2 is SVGAGI in the germline V gene. CDR3 protein: CASSPGLGNTQYF. The CDR3 DNA reads TGTGCCAGCAGTCCCGGACTGGGCAATACGCAGTATTTT.

This sequence joins TRBV5-1 and TRBJ1-4; 7 nucleotides align to TRBD1. Trimming cost V 0 bases and J 3 bases; bases outside gene matches: 11. Germline V gives CDR1 SGHRS, CDR2 YFSETQ. This CDR3 region has 18 residues. CDR3 sequence (DNA): TGCGCCAGCAGCTTGGTGGGGACAGATCCCTCTGCTAATGAAAAACTGTTTTTT. It encodes CASSLVGTDPSANEKLFF. Supplemented by reference TRBV5-1 and TRBJ1-4, the full variable domain reads KAGVTQTPRYLIKTRGQQVTLSCSPISGHRSVSWYQQTPGQGLQFLFEYFSETQRNKGNFPGRFSGRQFSNSRSEMNVSTLELGDSALYLCASSLVGTDPSANEKLFFGSGTQLSVL.

This clone is a singleton in its sample. The CDR3 DNA is TGTGCCAGCTGGGACAGTTCCTACGAGCAGTACTTC. Amino acid sequence: CASWDSSYEQYF. The chain uses TRBV6-5 and TRBJ2-7, with 7 nucleotides matching TRBD1. CDR1 and CDR2 (germline): MNHEY, SVGAGI. Trimming cost V 8 bases and J 1 base; bases outside gene matches: 2. The CDR3 spans 12 residues.

By share, this clone ranks as medium-sized. The rearrangement links TRBV7-9 to TRBJ2-2; no reliable D call. Trimming left V 1 base short and J 6 bases short, with 6 bases between. Germline CDR1 and CDR2: SEHNR and FQNEAQ (reference sequence). This CDR3 has 13 amino acids. CDR3 coding DNA: TGTGCCAGCAGCTTAGGGGCACCCGGGGAGCTGTTTTTT. It specifies CASSLGAPGELFF.

The chain links TRBV15 to TRBJ2-1; possible D gene TRBD2, 7 bases. Trimming cost V 7 bases and J 9 bases, with 22 bases left between them. The CDR3 length is 15 residues. Germline CDR1 LNHNV, CDR2 YYDKDF (reference sequence). The chain's CDR3 is CATKSGGGNQAEQFF. In DNA, the CDR3 is TGTGCCACCAAATCGGGGGGCGGGAATCAGGCTGAGCAGTTCTTC.

V and J are TRBV7-3 and TRBJ2-2; 9 bases align to TRBD2. The V gene end was trimmed by 1 base and the J gene end by 6 bases; junction bases not matched to a gene: 3. The germline gives CDR1 SGHTA, CDR2 FQGTGA. The CDR3 totals 15 residues. This CDR3 reads CASSLSGGRAGELFF. DNA of the CDR3: TGTGCCAGCAGCTTAAGCGGCGGGAGGGCCGGGGAGCTGTTTTTT.

J is TRBJ2-7 and V is TRBV19; tentative D call: TRBD2 (6 bases). CDR3 length: 13 amino acids. V lost 7 bases to trimming and J lost 4 bases, with 14 bases between them. Germline CDR1 is LNHDA and CDR2 is SQIVND (reference sequence). The CDR3: CASTTKAGYEQYF. The CDR3 bases are TGTGCCAGTACCACAAAAGCGGGTTACGAGCAGTACTTC.

The genes are TRBV6-4 and TRBJ2-2; D might be TRBD2 (5 bases). Trimming shortened V by 6 bases and J by 0 bases, and 11 bases separated the two germline ends. The germline CDR1 and CDR2 sequences are MRHNA and SNTAGT. The CDR3 extends over 15 amino acids. The CDR3, as DNA: TGTGCCAGCAGGAGAGGGCCCTCGAACACCGGGGAGCTGTTTTTT. Translation: CASRRGPSNTGELFF.

The chain links TRBV5-1 to TRBJ2-3, with 10 nucleotides matching TRBD2. Germline-derived CDR1 and CDR2 are SGHRS and YFSETQ. Unmatched junction bases numbered 7, after V lost 0 bases and J lost 9 bases. The CDR3 covers 15 residues. CDR3 nucleotide sequence: TGCGCCAGCAGCTTGGTACAGACTAGCGGGCCCACGCAGTATTTT. Translation: CASSLVQTSGPTQYF.

V and J are TRBV7-3 and TRBJ2-1; D tentatively reads TRBD1 or TRBD2 (5 bases each). This CDR3 spans 17 amino acids. V lost 4 bases and J lost 6, with 22 bases in between. In germline, CDR1 is SGHTA, CDR2 FQGTGA. This chain's CDR3 is CASSSQGRGYRSNEQFF. CDR3 sequence (DNA): TGTGCCAGCAGCTCCCAGGGCCGCGGGTATAGAAGCAATGAGCAGTTCTTC.

The rearrangement links TRBV27 to TRBJ1-6; D is unresolved. V lost 2 bases to trimming and J lost 10 bases, with 12 bases between them. There are 14 residues in the CDR3. CDR1 and CDR2 from the germline V gene are MNHEY and SMNVEV (reference sequence). The CDR3 region is CASSLPRGGSPLHF. CDR3 DNA: TGTGCCAGCAGTTTACCACGGGGTGGCTCACCCCTCCACTTT.

The count of this clone is one. One end of the junction is discordant with germline, which a read error may explain. This chain connects TRBV7-7 to TRBJ2-2; a weak D match, TRBD1 (6 bases). Germline V gene sequence: CDR1 SSHAT, CDR2 FNYEAQ (reference sequence). The CDR3 runs to 15 residues. This CDR3 reads CASSPGQIQTGELFF. The DNA for the CDR3 is TGTGCTAGCAGCCCAGGACAGATTCAGACCGGGGAGCTGTTTTTT.

V and J are TRBV7-2 and TRBJ1-1, with a weak D call TRBD1 (6 bases). Germline V gene sequence: CDR1 SGHTA, CDR2 FQGNSA. The CDR3 is made up of 15 amino acids. V was clipped by 6 bases and J by 5 bases, with 19 bases between them. The CDR3 reads CASSQGATGLTEAFF. DNA of the CDR3: TGTGCCAGCAGTCAAGGGGCTACAGGGCTGACTGAAGCTTTCTTT.

The chain has TRBV11-1 and TRBJ2-5, with D maybe TRBD2 (5 bases). Germline V CDR1 and CDR2: SGHAT, FQDESV (reference sequence). The CDR3 contains 16 residues. V was clipped by 5 bases and J by 4 bases, with 20 bases between them. The CDR3 nucleotides read TGTGCCAGCAGCCGCATCAGGTTCGGGGAAAGAGAGACCCAGTACTTC. Translating it yields CASSRIRFGERETQYF.